The rows below give T cell receptor beta chains drawn from one sample of a study of CD8 T cells in Susac syndrome. Using its own MiXCR run on the immunoSEQ multiplex PCR reads, TCRdb lists one record per CDR3 protein. The table shows more than 90,000 distinct CDR3 sequences, with 85% to 95% occurring only once. Sequenced input: CD4+ T cells from PBMCs. The receptors here all came from a human donor with multiple sclerosis. CDR3s include the opening cysteine and the closing phenylalanine or tryptophan. D genes are given only for firm matches. The size field is filled for only some rows; it gives once, few, many or a size class.

V gene	clone size	J gene	D gene	CDR3 protein	CDR3 DNA
TRBV12-3/TRBV12-4	NA	TRBJ2-7	TRBD1	CASSSRDRRSPRYSGAYYEQYF	TGTGCCAGCAGTTCTCGGGACAGGAGGTCCCCGAGATACTCAGGAGCCTACTACGAGCAGTACTTC
TRBV2	few	TRBJ2-3	TRBD2	CASRSSGGTDTQYF	TGTGCCAGTCGGTCTAGCGGGGGGACAGATACGCAGTATTTT
TRBV7-2	NA	TRBJ2-3	TRBD2	CASHPGLASDTQYF	TGTGCCAGCCACCCGGGACTAGCGTCAGATACGCAGTATTTT
TRBV30	NA	TRBJ1-2	NA	CAWSVNSHYGYTF	TGTGCCTGGAGTGTAAACAGTCACTATGGCTACACCTTC
TRBV6-2/TRBV6-3	NA	TRBJ2-5	TRBD1	CASSFPLQGGQETQYF	TGTGCCAGCAGTTTTCCTTTACAGGGGGGACAAGAGACCCAGTACTTC
TRBV3-1	NA	TRBJ1-6	NA	CASSQTASGQNSPLHF	TGTGCCAGCAGCCAAACGGCCAGTGGGCAAAATTCACCCCTCCACTTT
TRBV3-1	NA	TRBJ2-7	NA	CASSLASRDPFTYEQYF	TGTGCCAGCAGCCTCGCCAGCCGGGATCCCTTCACTTACGAGCAGTACTTC
TRBV12-3/TRBV12-4	NA	TRBJ2-2	NA	CASRRSQTAGELFF	TGTGCCAGCAGAAGGAGCCAAACGGCCGGGGAGCTGTTTTTT
TRBV20-1	NA	TRBJ2-3	NA	CSATPFQDTQYF	TGCAGTGCTACCCCCTTCCAAGATACGCAGTATTTT
TRBV7-9	NA	TRBJ2-6	NA	CASSLVTNVLTF	TGTGCCAGCAGCTTAGTTACCAACGTCCTGACTTTC
TRBV7-9	NA	TRBJ2-1	TRBD1	CASSLRQGFSYNEQFF	TGTGCCAGCAGCTTGAGACAGGGGTTTTCCTACAATGAGCAGTTCTTC
TRBV9	NA	TRBJ2-5	NA	CASSLDEGTETQYF	TGTGCCAGCAGCCTCGACGAGGGCACGGAGACCCAGTACTTC
TRBV5-1	NA	TRBJ2-3	NA	CASSLDGSGATDTQYF	TGCGCCAGCAGCTTGGACGGATCGGGGGCTACAGATACGCAGTATTTT
TRBV6-1	NA	TRBJ2-5	NA	CASTGWRETQYF	TGTGCCAGCACTGGGTGGCGGGAGACCCAGTACTTC
TRBV7-9	once	TRBJ2-7	TRBD2	CASSRAGGQSEQYF	TGTGCCAGCAGCCGCGCGGGGGGCCAGTCCGAGCAGTACTTC
TRBV5-4	NA	TRBJ1-6	NA	CASSLGGKGSPLHF	TGTGCCAGCAGTTTGGGAGGCAAAGGTTCACCCCTCCACTTT
TRBV2	NA	TRBJ2-5	NA	CASTARETQYF	TGTGCCAGCACAGCAAGGGAGACCCAGTACTTC
TRBV7-9	NA	TRBJ1-1	TRBD1	CASSSFGTANTEAFF	TGTGCCAGCAGCTCCTTCGGGACAGCTAACACTGAAGCTTTCTTT
TRBV30	NA	TRBJ2-5	NA	CAWSTGGQETQYF	TGTGCCTGGAGTACCGGCGGTCAAGAGACCCAGTACTTC
TRBV6-6	NA	TRBJ1-1	NA	CASSYGIRTEAFF	TGTGCCAGCAGTTATGGGATTAGGACTGAAGCTTTCTTT
TRBV30	NA	TRBJ1-1	NA	CAWSRGGTEAFF	TGTGCCTGGTCGAGGGGAGGCACTGAAGCTTTCTTT
TRBV6-1	NA	TRBJ2-5	TRBD1	CASTRTIGTVGFMQETQYF	TGTGCCAGCACAAGGACGATTGGGACAGTAGGTTTCATGCAAGAGACCCAGTACTTC
TRBV7-9	NA	TRBJ2-5	NA	CASSLGEFWETQYF	TGTGCCAGCAGCTTAGGAGAGTTTTGGGAGACCCAGTACTTC
TRBV6-2/TRBV6-3	once	TRBJ1-2	TRBD1	CASSIGTGYGYTF	TGTGCCAGCAGCATCGGGACAGGGTACGGCTACACCTTC
TRBV5-1	NA	TRBJ1-1	NA	CASSFGRGEYTEAFF	TGCGCCAGCAGCTTCGGTCGGGGGGAGTACACTGAAGCTTTCTTT
TRBV23-1	NA	TRBJ1-4	NA	CASSQHNEKLFF	TGCGCCAGCAGTCAACATAATGAAAAACTGTTTTTT
TRBV4-1	NA	TRBJ2-7	TRBD1	CASSHRDRYEQYF	TGCGCCAGCAGCCATCGGGACAGATACGAGCAGTACTTC
TRBV6-2/TRBV6-3	NA	TRBJ2-3	NA	CASSDLGDTQYF	TGTGCCAGCAGTGATCTAGGAGATACGCAGTATTTT